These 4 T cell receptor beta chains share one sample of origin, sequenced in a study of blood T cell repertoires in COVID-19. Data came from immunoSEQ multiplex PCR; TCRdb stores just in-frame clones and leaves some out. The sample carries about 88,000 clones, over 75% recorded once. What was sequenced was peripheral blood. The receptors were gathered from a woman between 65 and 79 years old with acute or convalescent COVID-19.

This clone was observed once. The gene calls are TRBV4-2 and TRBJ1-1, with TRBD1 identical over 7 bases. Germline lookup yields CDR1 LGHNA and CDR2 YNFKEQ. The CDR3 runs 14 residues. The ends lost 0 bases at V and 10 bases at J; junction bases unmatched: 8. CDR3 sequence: CASSQETGAIAAFF. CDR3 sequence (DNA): TGTGCCAGCAGCCAAGAAACAGGGGCTATAGCAGCTTTCTTT.

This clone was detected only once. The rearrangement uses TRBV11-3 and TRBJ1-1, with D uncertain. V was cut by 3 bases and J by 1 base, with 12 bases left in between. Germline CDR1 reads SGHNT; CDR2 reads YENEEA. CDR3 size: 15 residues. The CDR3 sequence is CASSFEAMTNTEAFF. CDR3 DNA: TGTGCCAGCAGCTTTGAGGCTATGACGAACACTGAAGCTTTCTTT.

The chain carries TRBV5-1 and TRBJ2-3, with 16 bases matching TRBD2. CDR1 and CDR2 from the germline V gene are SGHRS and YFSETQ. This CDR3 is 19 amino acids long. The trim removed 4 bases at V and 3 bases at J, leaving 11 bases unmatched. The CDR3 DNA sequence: TGCGCCAGCAGCCGCGGGACTAGCGGGGGGGCGGGTACAACAGATACGCAGTATTTT. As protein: CASSRGTSGGAGTTDTQYF. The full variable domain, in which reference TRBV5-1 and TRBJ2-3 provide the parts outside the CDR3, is KAGVTQTPRYLIKTRGQQVTLSCSPISGHRSVSWYQQTPGQGLQFLFEYFSETQRNKGNFPGRFSGRQFSNSRSEMNVSTLELGDSALYLCASSRGTSGGAGTTDTQYFGPGTRLTVL.

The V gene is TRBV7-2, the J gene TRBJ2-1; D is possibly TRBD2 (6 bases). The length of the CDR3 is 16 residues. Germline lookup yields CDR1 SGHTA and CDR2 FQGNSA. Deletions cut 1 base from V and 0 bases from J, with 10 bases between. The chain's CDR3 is CASSLVSGSSYNEQFF. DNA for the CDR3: TGTGCCAGCAGCTTAGTTAGCGGAAGCTCCTACAATGAGCAGTTCTTC.